The sequence of this T cell receptor beta chain was determined in a study of T cells in Graves' hyperthyroidism and ophthalmopathy. Overall study: At the time of initial diagnosis and before any treatment, peripheral blood was collected. Study outcomes and limitations: Ophthalmopathy prediction by the model preceded onset by a median roughly 6 months.

This clonotype was picked up one time. Its cognate antigen is unknown. The study enrolled patients aged 18 to 65 with newly diagnosed hyperthyroidism of under 2 months' duration. PBMCs were collected from an approximately 9.2 ml volume of fresh peripheral blood. The CDR3 contains 17 residues. The V gene end was trimmed by 2 bases and the J gene end by 8 bases; junction bases not matched to a gene: 11. Template material for amplifying TCR beta CDR3 regions consisted of RNA transcripts. Researchers ran a first-round RT-PCR on the TCR CDR3 using the HTBI primer set. In TCRdb, the multiplex PCR reads were re-called with MiXCR into one record per CDR3 protein. Here the sample spans approximately 210,000 distinct CDR3 sequences, 17% being singletons.

The sequence was collected from a middle-aged man with Graves' hyperthyroidism. The chain couples TRBV12-3 or TRBV12-4 to TRBJ2-1; TRBD2 agrees at 11 bases. The sequencing sample was made of blood. The CDR3 DNA is TGTGCCAGCAGTTTAATGCTAGCGGGAGGTACTTACGATGAGCAGTTCTTC. This gives the protein CASSLMLAGGTYDEQFF.